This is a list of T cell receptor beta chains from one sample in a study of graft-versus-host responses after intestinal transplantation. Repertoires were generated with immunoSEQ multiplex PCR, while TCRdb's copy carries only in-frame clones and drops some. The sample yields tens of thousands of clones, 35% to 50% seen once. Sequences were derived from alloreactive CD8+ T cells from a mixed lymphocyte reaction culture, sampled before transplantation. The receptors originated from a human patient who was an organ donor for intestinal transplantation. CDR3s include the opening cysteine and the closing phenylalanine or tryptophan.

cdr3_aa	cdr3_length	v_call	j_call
CASSYSRGYEQYF	13	TRBV6-6	TRBJ2-7
CSVETGNTDTQYF	13	TRBV29-1	TRBJ2-3
CASSLNSGSHEQYF	14	TRBV5-1	TRBJ2-7
CASSPRYGNQPQHF	14	TRBV27	TRBJ1-5
CASSGEEVTDTQYF	14	TRBV10-1	TRBJ2-3
CASRRGEAYEQYF	13	TRBV28	TRBJ2-7
CASSLPTDPGETQYF	15	TRBV28	TRBJ2-5
CASSVGDSNQPQHF	14	TRBV9	TRBJ1-5
CAWSPQGCEQYF	12	TRBV30	-
CASSFGGISYEQYF	14	TRBV28	TRBJ2-7
CASSHGRPMNTEAFF	15	TRBV14	TRBJ1-1
CASSMGGIPTDTQYF	15	TRBV19	TRBJ2-3
CASSPRGFDTQYF	13	TRBV18	TRBJ2-3
CASSFEGDYGYTF	13	TRBV11-3	TRBJ1-2
CSVEGLAGRSYNEQFF	16	TRBV29-1	TRBJ2-1
CASSEFVGQFF	11	TRBV6-5	TRBJ2-1
CASTFGTDTQYF	12	TRBV13	TRBJ2-3
CASSADGRDEETQYF	15	TRBV9	TRBJ2-5
CASSLRDWEETQYF	14	TRBV4-2	TRBJ2-5
CASKTAGYEQYF	12	TRBV19	TRBJ2-7
CSVEDQGSYEQYF	13	TRBV29-1	TRBJ2-7
CASSQDRDFQETQYF	15	TRBV4-3	TRBJ2-5
CASTPLPPHYGYTF	14	TRBV11-1	TRBJ1-2
CASRDRAAFF	10	TRBV2	TRBJ1-1
CASSVTRLAGELFF	14	TRBV5-5	TRBJ2-2
CASSLPGLATGELFF	15	TRBV18	TRBJ2-2
CASSFLAGFEQYF	13	TRBV7-2	TRBJ2-7
CASSKTGVYRTSEQYF	16	TRBV21-1	TRBJ2-7
CASSQDTGYGYTF	13	TRBV4-1	TRBJ1-2
CASSHMNTEASF	12	TRBV11-2	TRBJ1-1
CASSRPGTGVAFF	13	TRBV5-6	TRBJ1-1
CASGGTSDNEQFF	13	TRBV23-1	TRBJ2-1
CASSQLADYNEQFF	14	TRBV4-1	TRBJ2-1
CAISRSQMTGVDTQYF	16	TRBV10-3	TRBJ2-3
CASSPQDRGFGEQYF	15	TRBV7-8	TRBJ2-7
CASSPAGSYEQYF	13	TRBV5-5	TRBJ2-7
CASSFDRRTVGTDTQYF	17	TRBV5-4	TRBJ2-3
CASSELAGEYEQYF	14	TRBV10-2	TRBJ2-7
CASSFRRPLHF	11	TRBV27	TRBJ1-6
CASSTSLAGGGEQYF	15	TRBV7-2	TRBJ2-7
CASSQDQETSGRFTDTQYF	19	TRBV4-1	TRBJ2-3
CASSLSGTSGSEQYF	15	TRBV27	TRBJ2-7
CASPFCGRSGELFF	14	TRBV19	TRBJ2-2
CASRLVGIGNTIYF	14	TRBV12-2	TRBJ1-3
CASSQGQGTGELFF	14	TRBV5-4	TRBJ2-2
CASSFPGPIYNEQFF	15	TRBV5-4	TRBJ2-1
CASSWDVRSYEQYF	14	TRBV5-4	TRBJ2-7
CASSVAGKGLSYEQYF	16	TRBV9	TRBJ2-7
CAIRETLPGQGDTDTQYF	18	TRBV10-3	TRBJ2-3
CASSRRIYEQYF	12	TRBV21-1	TRBJ2-7
CASTYGWGYTF	11	TRBV6-1	TRBJ1-2
CASSVEETGNHEQYF	15	TRBV9	TRBJ2-7
CASSPGLAGWYEQYF	15	TRBV27	TRBJ2-7
CASSLSGGLAGQETQYF	17	TRBV27	TRBJ2-5
CASGYGYNEQFF	12	TRBV12-5	TRBJ2-1
CASKYGNTEAFF	12	TRBV19	TRBJ1-1
CASSGLPTDTQYF	13	TRBV5-1	TRBJ2-3
CASSLGQNYGYTF	13	TRBV5-1	TRBJ1-2
CASQYWQGSADTQYF	15	TRBV6-1	TRBJ2-3